The 32 T cell receptor beta chains listed next were all sequenced from one sample in a study of blood T cell repertoires in COVID-19. The protocol was immunoSEQ multiplex PCR, while the TCRdb copy is restricted to in-frame clones and leaves out a portion. The sample records over 300,000 clones, around 90% being singletons. The sequenced sample was peripheral blood. The origin of the receptors is a man aged 18 to 29 with active or convalescent COVID-19.

The chain combines TRBV5-1 with TRBJ1-4, with D possibly matching TRBD1 (5 bases). The CDR3 has 15 amino acids. Deletions cut 0 bases from V and 4 bases from J, with 10 bases between. CDR1 is SGHRS, CDR2 YFSETQ, per germline. The CDR3 DNA reads as TGCGCCAGCAGCTTGGGTGGGGCAATTAATGAAAAACTGTTTTTT. Translated, it gives CASSLGGAINEKLFF.

The chain recombines TRBV5-8 with TRBJ1-6; D is ambiguous. Trimming stripped 3 bases from V and 7 bases from J, with 8 bases between. This CDR3 has 13 amino acids. Looked up from germline, CDR1 is SGHTS and CDR2 is YDEGEE. CDR3 in DNA: TGTGCCAGCAGCTCGAGGTCAAATTCACCCCTCCACTTT. As protein: CASSSRSNSPLHF.

The chain links TRBV29-1 to TRBJ2-5; a weak D match, TRBD2 (6 bases). Germline lookup yields CDR1 SQVTM and CDR2 ANQGSEA. Trimming removed 4 bases from V and 3 bases from J, with 6 bases in between. The CDR3 spans 11 residues. CDR3 DNA: TGCAGCGTTGGGGGGGAAGAGACCCAGTACTTC. Amino acids: CSVGGEETQYF.

The chain combines TRBV29-1 with TRBJ1-4; possible D gene TRBD1, 6 bases. The CDR3 sequence is 14 residues long. Looked up from germline, CDR1 is SQVTM and CDR2 is ANQGSEA. V lost 7 bases and J 0 bases, leaving 12 bases between the germline ends. The CDR3 sequence: CSAAGATTNEKLFF. Here the CDR3 DNA reads TGCAGCGCCGCGGGGGCCACAACTAATGAAAAACTGTTTTTT.

This chain joins TRBV29-1 and TRBJ2-4; tentatively, D is TRBD1 (5 bases). The CDR3 covers 16 residues. The germline gives CDR1 SQVTM, CDR2 ANQGSEA. The ends were cut back, 2 bases at V and 3 bases at J, with 17 bases in the middle. CDR3 loop: CSVETDSRFGKNIQYF. For the CDR3, the DNA is TGCAGCGTTGAAACCGACAGTAGATTTGGCAAAAACATTCAGTACTTC.

This clone was found once. V and J are TRBV13 and TRBJ2-1; 12 bases line up with TRBD2. Germline V gene sequence: CDR1 PRHDT, CDR2 FYEKMQ (reference sequence). Unmatched junction bases numbered 12, after V lost 5 bases and J lost 4 bases. CDR3 size: 18 residues. The CDR3 spells CASSDRRTSGGRYNEQFF. Written as DNA, the CDR3 is TGTGCCAGCAGCGACAGACGAACTAGCGGGGGGAGGTACAATGAGCAGTTCTTC. Together with reference TRBV13 and TRBJ2-1, the CDR3 gives the full variable domain: AAGVIQSPRHLIKEKRETATLKCYPIPRHDTVYWYQQGPGQDPQFLISFYEKMQSDKGSIPDRFSAQQFSDYHSELNMSSLELGDSALYFCASSDRRTSGGRYNEQFFGPGTRLTVL.

V gene TRBV29-1 combines with J gene TRBJ2-2; no clear D. The CDR3 consists of 14 residues. Germline loops: CDR1 SQVTM, CDR2 ANQGSEA. The V end was cut by 2 bases, the J end by 2 bases, with 9 bases between. The CDR3 DNA reads TGCAGCGTTGAATACAGAGCTAACACCGGGGAGCTGTTTTTT. Translating it yields CSVEYRANTGELFF.

V gene TRBV6-2 or TRBV6-3 combines with J gene TRBJ2-5; tentatively, D is TRBD2 (5 bases). The length of the CDR3 is 14 residues. V was trimmed by 3 bases and J by 5 bases, leaving 13 bases between them. Germline V gives CDR1 MNHEY, CDR2 SVGEGT. CDR3 sequence (DNA): TGTGCCAGCAGTTATGTGCACTGGGAGGAGACCCAGTACTTC. Protein: CASSYVHWEETQYF.

The chain employs TRBV4-1 and TRBJ2-2; D is possibly TRBD2 (5 bases). V shed 1 base and J shed 6 bases, with 9 bases lying between them. CDR1 is MGHRA and CDR2 is YSYEKL in the germline V gene. This CDR3 is 14 amino acids long. The CDR3 DNA follows: TGCGCCAGCAGCCAAGGGACCGGGGCCGGGGAGCTGTTTTTT. Translation: CASSQGTGAGELFF.

The genes are TRBV5-1 and TRBJ2-5; 7 bases match TRBD2. The V segment lost 0 bases and the J segment 5 bases; nucleotides outside the gene matches: 10. The CDR3 consists of 16 residues. In germline, CDR1 is SGHRS, CDR2 YFSETQ. CDR3: CASSLASGGFRETQYF. CDR3 nucleotide sequence: TGCGCCAGCAGCTTGGCCTCCGGGGGGTTTCGTGAGACCCAGTACTTC.

This clone has only a few counts. The J gene is TRBJ1-5, the V gene TRBV19; 9 positions match TRBD1. The CDR3 sequence is 17 residues long. Germline V gene sequence: CDR1 LNHDA, CDR2 SQIVND (reference sequence). The V segment lost 4 bases and the J segment 1 base; nucleotides outside the gene matches: 8. CDR3 amino acids: CASSTAGTGWSNQPQHF. CDR3 in DNA: TGTGCCAGTAGTACAGCCGGGACAGGGTGGAGCAATCAGCCCCAGCATTTT.

The rearrangement links TRBV6-5 to TRBJ1-4; D is unclear. CDR1 MNHEY and CDR2 SVGAGI come from the germline V gene. This CDR3 region has 14 residues. Trimming stripped 7 bases from V and 8 bases from J, with 17 bases between. For the CDR3, the DNA is TGTGCCAGCACCCACGGTCCGGGTCGGGAAAAACTGTTTTTT. Its protein product is CASTHGPGREKLFF.

This clone was found once. The chain combines TRBV6-2 or TRBV6-3 with TRBJ1-2; D is undetermined. The V end was cut by 6 bases, the J end by 4 bases, with 9 bases between. The length of the CDR3 is 12 residues. Germline CDR1 and CDR2: MNHEY and SVGEGT. CDR3 sequence: CASSEPVYGYTF. For the CDR3, the DNA is TGTGCCAGCAGCGAGCCGGTCTATGGCTACACCTTC.

V is TRBV2 and J is TRBJ2-6, with D perhaps TRBD1 (6 bases). Trimming cost V 4 bases and J 0 bases, with 13 bases left between them. This CDR3 has 17 residues. Germline V lookup: CDR1 SNHLY, CDR2 FYNNEI. CDR3 bases: TGTGCCAGCAGTGCTCCGGGACACAGCTCTGGGGCCAACGTCCTGACTTTC. Encoded protein: CASSAPGHSSGANVLTF.

The chain links TRBV29-1 to TRBJ1-2, with D hard to call. CDR1 and CDR2 (germline): SQVTM, ANQGSEA. The V gene lost 6 bases and the J gene lost 8 bases, with 16 bases spanning the gap. The CDR3 has 12 residues. The CDR3 region has the DNA TGCAGCGTAACGAACCGCGGTGGCGGCTACACCTTC. Its protein product is CSVTNRGGGYTF.

This clone was counted once. The genes are TRBV7-3 and TRBJ2-1, with a weak D call TRBD1 (5 bases). The CDR3 length is 15 residues. The germline gives CDR1 SGHTA, CDR2 FQGTGA. V lost 8 bases and J 7 bases, leaving 21 bases between the germline ends. CDR3 DNA sequence: TGTGCCAGCCCAACAAGTGGGGCCTGGGTGAATGAGCAGTTCTTC. Its translation is CASPTSGAWVNEQFF.

The chain recombines TRBV28 with TRBJ2-7; the match to TRBD1 covers 7 bases. This CDR3 is 15 amino acids long. Trimming cost V 6 bases and J 3 bases; bases outside gene matches: 11. The germline V gene encodes CDR1 MDHEN and CDR2 SYDVKM. CDR3 protein: CASRHTRDSLYEQYF. In DNA, the CDR3 is TGTGCCAGCAGGCATACAAGGGACAGTCTCTACGAGCAGTACTTC.

The chain joins TRBV4-3 to TRBJ2-1; 13 nucleotides agree with TRBD2. CDR1 is LGHNA and CDR2 is YSLEER in the germline V gene. The V gene end was trimmed by 2 bases and the J gene end by 0 bases; junction bases not matched to a gene: 7. This CDR3 comprises 19 residues. The DNA of the CDR3 is TGCGCCAGCAGCCAAACTAGCGGGGGGGCCTCAAGCTCCTACAATGAGCAGTTCTTC. As protein: CASSQTSGGASSSYNEQFF.

The rearrangement joins TRBV6-6 to TRBJ2-3; 8 bases agree with TRBD2. CDR1 and CDR2 from the germline V gene are MNHNY and SVGAGI (reference sequence). J lost 4 bases, V lost 4 bases, and 10 bases had no gene match. CDR3 length: 16 amino acids. The chain's CDR3 is CASSLTSGSSADTQYF. The DNA for the CDR3 is TGTGCCAGCAGTTTAACCAGCGGGAGTTCGGCAGATACGCAGTATTTT.

The chain has TRBV7-9 and TRBJ2-5, with a tentative D call TRBD2 (6 bases). This CDR3 has 19 residues. Germline V CDR1 and CDR2: SEHNR, FQNEAQ (reference sequence). Deletions cut 4 bases from V and 5 bases from J, with 29 bases between. In DNA form, the CDR3 reads TGTGCCAGCAGCTCTATAGTACCGCCTGGCGGGGTCTGGGGGGAGACCCAGTACTTC. Translated: CASSSIVPPGGVWGETQYF.

V usage is TRBV27 and J usage is TRBJ2-1, with 8 nucleotides matching TRBD1. Looked up from germline, CDR1 is MNHEY and CDR2 is SMNVEV (reference sequence). The CDR3 is 15 residues long. Trimming cost V 0 bases and J 3 bases; bases outside gene matches: 1. The CDR3 reads CASSLSGTGYNEQFF. CDR3 sequence (DNA): TGTGCCAGCAGTTTATCCGGGACAGGCTACAATGAGCAGTTCTTC.

The rearrangement joins TRBV5-6 to TRBJ2-1; TRBD2 aligns across 8 bases. Unmatched junction bases numbered 7, after V lost 3 bases and J lost 8 bases. CDR3 size: 14 residues. Germline V gene lookup returns CDR1 SGHDT and CDR2 YYEEEE. CDR3 DNA: TGTGCCAGCAGCTCGGGACTAGTCTTCCATGAGCAGTTCTTC. This gives the protein CASSSGLVFHEQFF.

Comment on this clone: Other nucleotide sequences in the sample specify the same CDR3. This sequence joins TRBV6-5 and TRBJ2-7; 13 nucleotides line up with TRBD2. The CDR3 length is 15 residues. The germline gives CDR1 MNHEY, CDR2 SVGAGI. V dropped 6 bases and J dropped 0; count of bases not matched to a gene: 2. Here the CDR3 reads CASSRTSGSSYEQYF. In DNA form, the CDR3 reads TGTGCCAGCAGCCGGACTAGCGGGAGCTCCTACGAGCAGTACTTC.

The chain uses TRBV5-1 and TRBJ1-3; 7 positions match TRBD1. The CDR3 runs 14 residues. Per germline, CDR1 SGHRS and CDR2 YFSETQ. The V gene end was trimmed by 3 bases and the J gene end by 0 bases; junction bases not matched to a gene: 0. The CDR3 coding sequence is TGCGCCAGCAGCTGGGACAGCTCTGGAAACACCATATATTTT. Amino acids: CASSWDSSGNTIYF.

V is TRBV18 and J is TRBJ1-1; 9 nucleotides agree with TRBD1. Trimming at V came to 4 bases and at J to 7 bases, leaving 7 bases not matched to a gene. The CDR3 covers 14 residues. Germline V gene sequence: CDR1 KGHSH, CDR2 LQKENI. The CDR3 DNA follows: TGTGCCAGCTCACGGGACAGGGATTACGGTGAAGCTTTCTTT. It translates to CASSRDRDYGEAFF.

The rearrangement joins TRBV29-1 to TRBJ2-7; 7 bases fit TRBD2. The germline gives CDR1 SQVTM, CDR2 ANQGSEA. Trimming took 6 bases from V and 6 from J; bases not matched to a gene: 14. The CDR3 has 14 residues. CDR3 loop: CSVGKSGDLPEQYF. In DNA form, the CDR3 reads TGCAGCGTCGGGAAAAGCGGGGATCTGCCCGAGCAGTACTTC.

This clone appeared a few times. This chain uses TRBV5-1 with TRBJ2-7; tentatively, D is TRBD2 (6 bases). V shed 2 bases and J shed 6 bases, with 12 bases lying between them. CDR1 and CDR2 from the germline V gene are SGHRS and YFSETQ. CDR3 length equals 13 residues. CDR3 coding DNA: TGCGCCAGCAGCTTTGGGACCGGGGGCGAGCAGTACTTC. This gives the protein CASSFGTGGEQYF.

The rearrangement joins TRBV25-1 to TRBJ1-6; perhaps TRBD1 as D (6 bases). The germline CDR1 and CDR2 sequences are MGHDK and SYGVNS. Trimming stripped 3 bases from V and 7 bases from J, with 22 bases between. This CDR3 comprises 18 residues. CDR3 sequence (DNA): TGTGCCAGCAGTGAGAGTGGGGGTCGGCAGGGGTCGAATTCACCCCTCCACTTT. It encodes CASSESGGRQGSNSPLHF. The full variable domain, rest sourced from reference TRBV25-1 and TRBJ1-6, is EADIYQTPRYLVIGTGKKITLECSQTMGHDKMYWYQQDPGMELHLIHYSYGVNSTEKGDLSSESTVSRIRTEHFPLTLESARPSHTSQYLCASSESGGRQGSNSPLHFGNGTRLTVT.

The CDR3 sequence is CASSSVSYNEQFF. CDR3 sequence (DNA): TGTGCCAGTAGTTCGGTCTCCTACAATGAGCAGTTCTTC. This sequence joins TRBV19 and TRBJ2-1; D call uncertain. V gave up 5 bases and J gave up 0 bases, with 5 bases separating them. This CDR3 has 13 residues. From germline, CDR1 is LNHDA and CDR2 SQIVND (reference sequence).

The chain employs TRBV6-5 and TRBJ2-1; the D gene is possibly TRBD1 (6 bases). V dropped 6 bases and J dropped 0 bases, with 12 bases sitting between them. The CDR3 consists of 15 residues. Germline V gene lookup returns CDR1 MNHEY and CDR2 SVGAGI. The CDR3 DNA reads TGTGCCAGCAGACCTGACAGGACCTCCTACAATGAGCAGTTCTTC. Its protein product is CASRPDRTSYNEQFF.

The chain carries TRBV7-3 and TRBJ2-1; perhaps TRBD1 as D (5 bases). V was pared by 2 bases and J by 2 bases, with 7 bases between. CDR3 size: 14 residues. The V gene's germline CDR1 is SGHTA and CDR2 FQGTGA. The CDR3 loop is CASSLLGAYNEQFF. Here the CDR3 DNA reads TGTGCCAGCAGCTTATTAGGGGCCTACAATGAGCAGTTCTTC.

The V gene is TRBV7-4, the J gene TRBJ1-5; D not resolved. Germline CDR1 is SGHVT and CDR2 is SQSDAQ. The CDR3 runs 14 residues. The ends were cut back, 5 bases at V and 5 bases at J, with 13 bases in the middle. CDR3 protein: CASSREGFHQPQHF. The CDR3 DNA reads as TGTGCCAGCAGCCGGGAGGGATTCCATCAGCCCCAGCATTTT.